The clone carrying this T cell receptor beta chain was counted ten times or more. Antigen: not known. CDR3 length: 14 residues. Germline V lookup: CDR1 SGHDT, CDR2 YYEEEE. The ends were cut back, 5 bases at V and 4 bases at J, with 14 bases in the middle. This entry belongs to a study of T cell repertoires in cytomegalovirus infection. MiXCR was run by TCRdb on the reads, yielding one entry per CDR3 protein. The sample lists some 800,000 distinct CDR3 sequences, 29% occurring once. The sequences come from cultured CD8+ T cells from PBMCs, collected from culture after CMV antigen stimulation. The chain links TRBV5-6 to TRBJ2-3; TRBD1 might be the D (6 bases). The TCR sequence derives from a human donor in good health (CMV status not recorded). Some clones in this sample may be carry-over from other donors' samples. The CDR3, as DNA: TGTGCCAGCAGTACAGGGAGACCGGCAGATACGCAGTATTTT. Its protein is CASSTGRPADTQYF.